This TCR beta chain stems from a study of T cells in Graves' hyperthyroidism and ophthalmopathy. This clonotype came up a few times. Researchers took RNA transcripts and amplified the TCR beta CDR3 regions from them. Initially, a first-round RT-PCR of the TCR CDR3 employed the HTBI primer set. TCRdb re-analysed the multiplex PCR reads in MiXCR, keeping a single row per CDR3 protein. The data contain more than 500,000 distinct CDR3 sequences, about 16% of them singletons. The CDR3 loop spans 15 amino acids. Trimming cost V 4 bases and J 0 bases, with 13 bases left between them. Germline V gene sequence: CDR1 LGHNA, CDR2 YSLEER.

Material: blood. This receptor was taken from a woman aged 30 to 39 with Graves' ophthalmopathy. This chain uses TRBV4-3 with TRBJ2-7; TRBD1 is a possible D gene (6 bases). The CDR3 DNA reads TGCGCCAGCAGCCCGAAGAGGGGGAGCTCCTACGAGCAGTACTTC. Protein: CASSPKRGSSYEQYF.